Each of the 20 T cell receptor beta chains below was sequenced from the same sample in a study of chemoradiotherapy in HPV16-positive cancers. This table comes from immunoSEQ multiplex PCR, and its TCRdb copy is limited to in-frame clones, with some not included. Here the sample spans tens of thousands of clones, roughly 87% being singletons. The material was blood, obtained from a patient who underwent chemoradiotherapy. All receptors derive from a human donor with HPV-associated anogenital cancer.

The V gene is TRBV16, the J gene TRBJ2-7, with D possibly matching TRBD2 (5 bases). This CDR3 is 13 amino acids long. V was shortened by 4 bases and J by 0 bases, with 7 bases between the two germline ends. Per germline, CDR1 KGHSY and CDR2 FQNENV. Here the CDR3 reads CASSLAGSYEQYF. As DNA, the CDR3 is TGTGCCAGCAGCCTCGCGGGCTCCTACGAGCAGTACTTC.

The CDR3 sequence is CASSLEGAGAYEQYF. The DNA of the CDR3 is TGCGCCAGCAGCTTGGAAGGGGCGGGAGCTTACGAGCAGTACTTC. The V gene is TRBV5-1, the J gene TRBJ2-7; TRBD2 matches at 7 bases. Germline V lookup: CDR1 SGHRS, CDR2 YFSETQ. V was pared by 0 bases and J by 4 bases, with 7 bases of the junction left unmatched. This CDR3 region has 15 residues.

This sequence joins TRBV11-2 and TRBJ2-7; 7 bases are shared with TRBD1. V was pared by 3 bases and J by 3 bases, with 14 bases of the junction left unmatched. This CDR3 region has 17 residues. Germline V lookup: CDR1 SGHAT, CDR2 FQNNGV. This CDR3 reads CASSFPKRQGQLYEQYF. The CDR3 DNA follows: TGTGCCAGCAGCTTCCCCAAGAGACAGGGACAACTCTACGAGCAGTACTTC.

The chain employs TRBV19 and TRBJ1-4; D unresolved. Trimming cost V 1 base and J 6 bases, with 3 bases left between them. The length of the CDR3 is 12 residues. Germline V CDR1 and CDR2: LNHDA, SQIVND (reference sequence). CDR3 protein: CASSIGYEKLFF. The CDR3 DNA reads TGTGCCAGTAGTATAGGGTATGAAAAACTGTTTTTT. The variable domain in full, with the rest retrieved from reference TRBV19 and TRBJ1-4, is DGGITQSPKYLFRKEGQNVTLSCEQNLNHDAMYWYRQDPGQGLRLIYYSQIVNDFQKGDIAEGYSVSREKKESFPLTVTSAQKNPTAFYLCASSIGYEKLFFGSGTQLSVL.

This rearrangement joins TRBV19 to TRBJ1-6; a possible D gene is TRBD1 (5 bases). In germline, CDR1 is LNHDA, CDR2 SQIVND (reference sequence). The CDR3 has 15 amino acids. Trimming left V 4 bases short and J 5 bases short, with 12 bases between. CDR3 region: CASSTGGTDNSPLHF. DNA of the CDR3: TGTGCCAGTAGTACCGGGGGAACGGATAATTCACCCCTCCACTTT.

The chain combines TRBV30 with TRBJ1-1, with no clear D. Between the trimmed V and J ends, which lost 3 bases and 2 bases, there was a span of 16 bases. The germline V gene encodes CDR1 GTSNPN and CDR2 SVGIG (reference sequence). The CDR3 is 15 residues long. This CDR3 reads CAWRLSGPFNTEAFF. In nucleotides, the CDR3 is TGTGCCTGGAGGCTTTCCGGGCCGTTTAACACTGAAGCTTTCTTT.

This chain links TRBV5-6 with TRBJ2-2, with D possibly matching TRBD2 (5 bases). V lost 3 bases to trimming and J lost 5 bases, with 8 bases between them. CDR3 length equals 13 residues. Germline V gene sequence: CDR1 SGHDT, CDR2 YYEEEE. CDR3 bases: TGTGCCAGCAGCTGGGGAGAGACCGGGGAGCTGTTTTTT. Amino acid sequence: CASSWGETGELFF.

The rearrangement uses TRBV5-4 and TRBJ2-1; a weak D match, TRBD2 (6 bases). Between the trimmed V and J ends, which lost 4 bases and 7 bases, there was a span of 24 bases. The germline V gene encodes CDR1 SGHNT and CDR2 YYREEE (reference sequence). This CDR3 contains 17 residues. The CDR3 is CASSPSDGGAKKNEQFF. CDR3 sequence (DNA): TGTGCCAGCAGCCCCTCCGACGGGGGAGCCAAGAAGAATGAGCAGTTCTTC.

This clone was found once. The chain uses TRBV2 and TRBJ2-5, with D possibly matching TRBD1 (5 bases). Trimming shortened V by 6 bases and J by 7 bases, and 18 bases separated the two germline ends. Germline CDR1 SNHLY, CDR2 FYNNEI. CDR3 size: 14 residues. This chain's CDR3 is CASRPIDSPTTQYF. In DNA, the CDR3 is TGTGCCAGCAGGCCCATCGACAGTCCCACGACCCAGTACTTC.

V is TRBV7-2 and J is TRBJ2-5; D might be TRBD2 (5 bases). This CDR3 has 15 amino acids. Germline V lookup: CDR1 SGHTA, CDR2 FQGNSA. V dropped 5 bases and J dropped 5 bases, with 18 bases sitting between them. In DNA form, the CDR3 reads TGTGCCAGCAGCCCCCGAGGCCCCACGGGGGAGACCCAGTACTTC. As protein: CASSPRGPTGETQYF.

This clone has only one observation. Other nucleotide sequences from this sample produce the same CDR3. V usage is TRBV10-3 and J usage is TRBJ1-1; D possibly corresponds to TRBD1 (5 bases). The V end lost 0 bases, the J end lost 11 bases, and 22 bases lay between the germline ends. CDR3 size: 16 residues. CDR1 and CDR2 (germline): ENHRY, SYGVKD. CDR3 region: CAISESRGVSYGEAFF. As DNA, the CDR3 is TGTGCCATCAGTGAGTCTCGAGGGGTAAGTTACGGTGAGGCTTTCTTT.

This clone was detected only a few times. The rearrangement uses TRBV4-3 and TRBJ2-1; 8 bases match TRBD2. V shed 1 base, J shed 2 bases, and the junction held 13 bases outside the gene matches. CDR3 length equals 19 residues. Germline values: CDR1 LGHNA, CDR2 YSLEER. The CDR3 DNA is TGCGCCAGCAGCCAAGGTATACGGTGGCGGGAGGAGCCCTACAATGAGCAGTTCTTC. Translation gives CASSQGIRWREEPYNEQFF.

CDR3 residues: CASSPGQGASGANVLTF. The CDR3 DNA reads TGTGCCAGCTCACCGGGACAGGGGGCAAGTGGGGCCAACGTCCTGACTTTC. The genes are TRBV18 and TRBJ2-6; 12 positions match TRBD1. Germline loops: CDR1 KGHSH, CDR2 LQKENI. V gave up 3 bases and J gave up 3 bases; unmatched junction bases: 3. CDR3 size: 17 residues.

The chain links TRBV20-1 to TRBJ2-1, with a possible D match to TRBD1 (5 bases). CDR3 length: 11 amino acids. From germline, CDR1 is DFQATT and CDR2 SNEGSKA (reference sequence). The CDR3 here is CSRVIYNEQFF. DNA of the CDR3: TGCAGCAGGGTAATCTACAATGAGCAGTTCTTC.

This chain links TRBV27 with TRBJ2-6; no clear D. This CDR3 has 18 residues. The germline gives CDR1 MNHEY, CDR2 SMNVEV (reference sequence). Trimming stripped 5 bases from V and 5 bases from J, with 22 bases between. CDR3 residues: CASSPQFWLQSRANVLTF. The CDR3 nucleotides read TGTGCCAGCAGTCCTCAGTTCTGGCTACAAAGTCGGGCCAACGTCCTGACTTTC.

The chain uses TRBV7-2 and TRBJ2-5, with 7 nucleotides matching TRBD2. Germline CDR1 SGHTA, CDR2 FQGNSA. The CDR3 is made up of 15 amino acids. J was trimmed by 5 bases and V by 5 bases; bases with no gene match: 11. The CDR3 reads CASSILRGVGETQYF. Written as DNA, the CDR3 is TGTGCCAGCAGCATTTTACGGGGGGTCGGGGAGACCCAGTACTTC.

The chain couples TRBV7-9 to TRBJ2-3; 13 bases map to TRBD2. Germline loops: CDR1 SEHNR, CDR2 FQNEAQ (reference sequence). V was clipped by 5 bases and J by 5 bases; unmatched bases: 4. CDR3 size: 15 residues. For the CDR3, the DNA is TGTGCCAGCAGCGAAACTAGCGGGGGGGAAGATACGCAGTATTTT. As protein: CASSETSGGEDTQYF.

The CDR3 region has the DNA TGTGCCAGCAGTTACTCCCCCGGGAGCGACGAGCAGTACTTC. Translated, it gives CASSYSPGSDEQYF. The chain combines TRBV6-5 with TRBJ2-7, with D possibly being TRBD2 (6 bases). This CDR3 has 14 residues. Germline V gives CDR1 MNHEY, CDR2 SVGAGI. Trimming cost V 0 bases and J 5 bases, with 11 bases left between them.

The rearrangement links TRBV29-1 to TRBJ2-1, with a possible D match to TRBD2 (5 bases). This CDR3 comprises 15 residues. Trimming took 7 bases from V and 0 from J, leaving 16 bases between them. The germline V gene has CDR1 SQVTM and CDR2 ANQGSEA. DNA of the CDR3: TGCAGCGCCCCCAGACCGGGGAGCTCCTACAATGAGCAGTTCTTC. Amino acid sequence: CSAPRPGSSYNEQFF.

The CDR3 region has the DNA TGTGCCAGCAGCGAGGTGTGGGGCAATCAGCCCCAGCATTTT. This encodes CASSEVWGNQPQHF. This chain joins TRBV7-9 and TRBJ1-5; no clear D gene. Trimming took 5 bases from V and 2 from J, leaving 10 bases between them. Per germline, CDR1 SEHNR and CDR2 FQNEAQ (reference sequence). The CDR3 covers 14 residues.